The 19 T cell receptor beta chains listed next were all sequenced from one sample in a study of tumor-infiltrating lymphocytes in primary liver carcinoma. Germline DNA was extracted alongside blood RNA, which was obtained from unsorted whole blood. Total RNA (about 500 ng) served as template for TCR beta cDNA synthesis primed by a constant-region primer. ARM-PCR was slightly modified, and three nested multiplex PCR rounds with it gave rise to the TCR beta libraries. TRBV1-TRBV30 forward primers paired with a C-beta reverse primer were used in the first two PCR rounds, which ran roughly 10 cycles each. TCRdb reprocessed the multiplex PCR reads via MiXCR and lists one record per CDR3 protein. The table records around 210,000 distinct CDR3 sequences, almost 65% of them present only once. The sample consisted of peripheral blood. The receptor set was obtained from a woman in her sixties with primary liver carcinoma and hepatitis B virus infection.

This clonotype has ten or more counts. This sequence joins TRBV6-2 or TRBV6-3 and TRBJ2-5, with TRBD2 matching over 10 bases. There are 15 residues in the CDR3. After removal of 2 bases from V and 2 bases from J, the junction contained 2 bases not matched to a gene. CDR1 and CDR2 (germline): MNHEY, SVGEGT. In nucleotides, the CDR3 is TGTGCCAGCAGTTACGGGACTAGCGATCAAGAGACCCAGTACTTC. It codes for CASSYGTSDQETQYF.

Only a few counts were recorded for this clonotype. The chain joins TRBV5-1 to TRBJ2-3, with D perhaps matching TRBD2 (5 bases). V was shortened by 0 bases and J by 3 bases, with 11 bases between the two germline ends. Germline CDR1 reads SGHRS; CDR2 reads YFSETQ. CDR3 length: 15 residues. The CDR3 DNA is TGCGCCAGCAGCTTGGCCACTAGTTTGACAGATACGCAGTATTTT. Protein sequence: CASSLATSLTDTQYF.

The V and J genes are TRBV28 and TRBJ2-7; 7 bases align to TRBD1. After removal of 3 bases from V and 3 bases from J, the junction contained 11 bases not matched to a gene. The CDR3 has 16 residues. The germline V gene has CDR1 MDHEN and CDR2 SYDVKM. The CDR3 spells CASSLDPEQGFYEQYF. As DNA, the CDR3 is TGTGCCAGCAGTTTGGATCCGGAACAGGGGTTCTACGAGCAGTACTTC.

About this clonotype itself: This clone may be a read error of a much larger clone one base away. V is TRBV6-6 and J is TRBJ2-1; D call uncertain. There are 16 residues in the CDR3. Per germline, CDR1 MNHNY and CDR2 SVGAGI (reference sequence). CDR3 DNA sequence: TGTGCCAGCAGTTACTTTGTGGTCCCAGTTTACAATGAGCAGTCCTTC. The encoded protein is CASSYFVVPVYNEQSF.

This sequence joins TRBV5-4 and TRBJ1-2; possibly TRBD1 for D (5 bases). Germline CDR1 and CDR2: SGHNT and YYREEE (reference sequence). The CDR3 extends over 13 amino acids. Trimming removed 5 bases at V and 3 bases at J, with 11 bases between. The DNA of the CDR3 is TGTGCCAGCAGACGGACGGGGGACTATGGCTACACCTTC. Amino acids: CASRRTGDYGYTF.

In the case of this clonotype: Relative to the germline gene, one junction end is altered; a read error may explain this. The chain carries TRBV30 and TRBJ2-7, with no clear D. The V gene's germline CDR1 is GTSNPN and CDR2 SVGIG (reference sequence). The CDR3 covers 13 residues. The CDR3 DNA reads TGTGCCTGGAGGAATCGGCTGAAATCCGAGCGGTACTTC. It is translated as CAWRNRLKSERYF.

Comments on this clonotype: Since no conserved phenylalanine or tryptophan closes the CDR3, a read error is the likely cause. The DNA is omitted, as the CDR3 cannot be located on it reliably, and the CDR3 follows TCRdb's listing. Here the CDR3 reads CASSLISSEHFL. V and J are TRBV11-2 and TRBJ2-1. CDR1 and CDR2 from the germline V gene are SGHAT and FQNNGV. The CDR3 totals 12 residues, both ends included.

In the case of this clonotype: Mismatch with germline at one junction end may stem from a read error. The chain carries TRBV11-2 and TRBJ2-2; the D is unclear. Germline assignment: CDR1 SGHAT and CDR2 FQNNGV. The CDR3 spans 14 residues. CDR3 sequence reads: CASSLVSNTGELFF. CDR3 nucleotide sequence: TGTGCCAGTAGCTTAGTGTCGAACACCGGGGAGCTGTTTTTT.

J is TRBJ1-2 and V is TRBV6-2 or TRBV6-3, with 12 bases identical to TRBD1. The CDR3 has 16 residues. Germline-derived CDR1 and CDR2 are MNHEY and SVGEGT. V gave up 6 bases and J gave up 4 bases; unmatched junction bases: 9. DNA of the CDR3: TGTGCCAGCAGACACACCGGGACAGGGGGCGCCTATGGCTACACCTTC. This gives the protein CASRHTGTGGAYGYTF.

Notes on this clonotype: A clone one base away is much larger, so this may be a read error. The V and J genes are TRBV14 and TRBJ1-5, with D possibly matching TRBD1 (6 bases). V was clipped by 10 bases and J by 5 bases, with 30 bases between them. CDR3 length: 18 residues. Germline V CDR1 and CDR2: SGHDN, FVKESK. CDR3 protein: CAIITNFGYRAGDQPQHF. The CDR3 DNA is TGTGCCATCATCACAAACTTTGGTTACAGGGCAGGGGATCAGCCCCAGCATTTT.

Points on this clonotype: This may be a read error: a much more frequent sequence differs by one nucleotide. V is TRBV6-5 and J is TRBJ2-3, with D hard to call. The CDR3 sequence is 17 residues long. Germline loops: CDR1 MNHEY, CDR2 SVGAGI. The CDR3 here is CVSSPSRSTGSTDTQYF. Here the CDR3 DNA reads TGTGTCAGCAGCCCATCCAGATCGACCGGCAGCACAGATACGCAGTATTTT.

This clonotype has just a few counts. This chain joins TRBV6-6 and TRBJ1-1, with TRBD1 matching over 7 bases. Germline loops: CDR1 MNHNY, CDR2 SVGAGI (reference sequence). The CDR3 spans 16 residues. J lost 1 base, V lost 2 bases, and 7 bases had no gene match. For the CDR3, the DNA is TGTGCCAGCAGTTACCCTTACAGGGGCGGGAACACTGAAGCTTTCTTT. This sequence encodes CASSYPYRGGNTEAFF.

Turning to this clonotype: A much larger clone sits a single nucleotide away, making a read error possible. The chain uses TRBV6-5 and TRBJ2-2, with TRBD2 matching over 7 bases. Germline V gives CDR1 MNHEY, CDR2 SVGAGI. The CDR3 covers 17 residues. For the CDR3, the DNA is TGTGCCAGCAGTTACTCTCCGACTAGCCTAAACATCGGGGAGCTGTTTTTT. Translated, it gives CASSYSPTSLNIGELFF.

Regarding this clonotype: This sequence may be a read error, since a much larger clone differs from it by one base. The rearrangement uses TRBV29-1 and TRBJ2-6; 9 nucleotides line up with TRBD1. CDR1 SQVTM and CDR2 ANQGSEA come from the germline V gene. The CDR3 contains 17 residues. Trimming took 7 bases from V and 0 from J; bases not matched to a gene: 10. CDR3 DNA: TGCAGCGCCGCAGGACAGGGGACTAACTCTGGGGCCAACGTCCTGACTTTC. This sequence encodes CSAAGQGTNSGANVLTF.

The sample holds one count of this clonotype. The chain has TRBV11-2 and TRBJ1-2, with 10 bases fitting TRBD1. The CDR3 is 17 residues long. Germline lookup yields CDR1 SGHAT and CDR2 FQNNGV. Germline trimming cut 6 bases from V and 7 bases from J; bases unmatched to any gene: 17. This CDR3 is CASSPLPDRGRICGYTF. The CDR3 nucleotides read TGTGCCAGCAGTCCCTTGCCTGACAGGGGGCGAATCTGTGGCTACACCTTC.

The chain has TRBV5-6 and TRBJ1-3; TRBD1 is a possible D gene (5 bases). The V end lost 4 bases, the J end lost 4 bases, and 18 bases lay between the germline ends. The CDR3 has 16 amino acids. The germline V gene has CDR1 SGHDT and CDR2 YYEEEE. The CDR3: CASSRGRFGMGNTIYF. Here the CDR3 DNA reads TGTGCCAGCAGCCGGGGACGCTTCGGAATGGGAAACACCATATATTTT.

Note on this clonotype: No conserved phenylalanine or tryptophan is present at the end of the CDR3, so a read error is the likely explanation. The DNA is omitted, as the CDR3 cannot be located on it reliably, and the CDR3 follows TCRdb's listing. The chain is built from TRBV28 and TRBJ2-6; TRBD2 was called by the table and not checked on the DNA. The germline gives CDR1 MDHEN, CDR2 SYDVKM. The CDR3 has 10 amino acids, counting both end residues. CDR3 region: CASRGEVEAL.

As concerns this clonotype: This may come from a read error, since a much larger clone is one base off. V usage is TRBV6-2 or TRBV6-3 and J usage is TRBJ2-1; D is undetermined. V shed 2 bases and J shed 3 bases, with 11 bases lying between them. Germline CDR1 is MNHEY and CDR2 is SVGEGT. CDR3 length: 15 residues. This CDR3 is CASSYRLVGYNEQFF. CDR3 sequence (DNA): TGTGCCAGCAGTTACCGCCTTGTAGGCTACAATGAGCAGTTCTTC.

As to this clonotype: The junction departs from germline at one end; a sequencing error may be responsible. The CDR3 nucleotides read TGCAGCCTTGAAGATCCCCGGGACCGTCTTGGCTACACCTTC. It yields the protein CSLEDPRDRLGYTF. The V gene is TRBV29-1, the J gene TRBJ1-2, with a possible D match to TRBD1 (5 bases). The CDR3 covers 14 residues. Per the germline V gene, CDR1 is SQVTM and CDR2 is ANQGSEA.